Described below is a single T cell receptor (beta chain) sequence and its context. What it binds is not known. The data are from a study of Ad26.COV2.S vaccination and SARS-CoV-2 variants. Study-wide context: As a participant in COV1001, the donor was in the Ad26.COV2.S trial arm. The study, taken as a whole, reports: Substantial breadth in spike-specific CD8+ and CD4+ T cell responses was reportedly seen after vaccination.

Sequencing used immunoSEQ multiplex PCR; TCRdb keeps in-frame clones, though not all of them. This table holds approximately 480,000 clones, around nine tenths found once. Treatment specified: approximately 18 received Ad26.COV2.S at low or high dose, single or two shots; 5 received placebo; per-sample allocation not given. Day 63 after the first injection of vaccine or placebo was the sampling time. This vaccine is an Ad26 vector that expresses the Wuhan-strain SARS-CoV-2 spike. The CDR3 has 14 residues. V lost 4 bases and J lost 1, with 7 bases in between. The V gene's germline CDR1 is SNHLY and CDR2 FYNNEI.

This chain links TRBV2 with TRBJ2-2, with D hard to call. The TCR sequence derives from a person between 18 and 60 years old who received the Ad26.COV2.S COVID-19 vaccine or a placebo. The sample consisted of peripheral blood, taken in a trial of Ad26.COV2.S vaccine versus placebo. CDR3 region: CASSGQMNTGELFF. The CDR3 nucleotides are TGTGCCAGCAGTGGTCAGATGAACACCGGGGAGCTGTTTTTT.